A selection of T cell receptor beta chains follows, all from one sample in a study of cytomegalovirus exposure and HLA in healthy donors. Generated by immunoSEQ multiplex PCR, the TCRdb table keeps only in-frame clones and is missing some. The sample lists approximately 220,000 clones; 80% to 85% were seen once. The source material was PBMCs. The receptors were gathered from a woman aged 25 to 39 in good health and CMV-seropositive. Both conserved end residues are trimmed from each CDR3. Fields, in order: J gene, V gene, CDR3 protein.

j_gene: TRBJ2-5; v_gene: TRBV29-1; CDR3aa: SVSGASVAETQY
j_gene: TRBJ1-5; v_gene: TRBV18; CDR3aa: ASSPDRGHQPQH
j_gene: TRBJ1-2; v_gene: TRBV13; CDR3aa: ASSLGPGQTYGYT
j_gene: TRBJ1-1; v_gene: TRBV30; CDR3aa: AWIKPLRGGQAEAF
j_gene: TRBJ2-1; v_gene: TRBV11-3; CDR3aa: ASSLNTYNEQF
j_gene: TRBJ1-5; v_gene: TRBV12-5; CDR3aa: ASGLVATGAQPQH
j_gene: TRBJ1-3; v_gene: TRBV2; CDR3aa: ASSEGHSASGNTIY
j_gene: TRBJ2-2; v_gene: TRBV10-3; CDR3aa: ATRVQGADTGELF
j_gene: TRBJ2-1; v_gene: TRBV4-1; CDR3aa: ASSTTSNEQF
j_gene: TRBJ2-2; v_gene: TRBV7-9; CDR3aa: ASSPTETNTGELF
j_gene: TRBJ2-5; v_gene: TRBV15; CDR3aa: ATSRDRVGHLY
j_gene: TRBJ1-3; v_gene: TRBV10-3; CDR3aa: AISESGFSGNTIY
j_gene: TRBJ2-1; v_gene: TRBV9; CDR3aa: ASSVELAGYNEQF
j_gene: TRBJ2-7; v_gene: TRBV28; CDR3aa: ASIGPWEQY
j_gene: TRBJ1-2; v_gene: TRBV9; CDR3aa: ASSVEGTNYGYT
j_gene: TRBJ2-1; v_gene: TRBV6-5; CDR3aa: ASSYSGPDNEQF
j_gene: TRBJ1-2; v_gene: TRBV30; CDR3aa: AWTGQGIYGYT
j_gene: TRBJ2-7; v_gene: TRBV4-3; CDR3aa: ASSPGPNYEQY
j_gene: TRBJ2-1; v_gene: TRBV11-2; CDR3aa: ASSSTLAGVYNEQF
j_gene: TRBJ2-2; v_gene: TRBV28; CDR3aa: ASRQTTGELF
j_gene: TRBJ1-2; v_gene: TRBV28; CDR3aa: ASSVYPWTGSYGYT
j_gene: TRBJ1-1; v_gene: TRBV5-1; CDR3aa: ASSLDPGGMNTEAF
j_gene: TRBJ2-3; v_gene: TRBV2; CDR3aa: ASRATSGTSTDTQY
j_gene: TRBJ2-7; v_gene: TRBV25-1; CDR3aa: ASQTEYEQY
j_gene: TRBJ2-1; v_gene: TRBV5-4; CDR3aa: ASSALADNEQF
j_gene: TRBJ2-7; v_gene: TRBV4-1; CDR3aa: ASSQTGTGTYEQY
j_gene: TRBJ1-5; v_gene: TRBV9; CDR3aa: ASSTTGAPHQPQH
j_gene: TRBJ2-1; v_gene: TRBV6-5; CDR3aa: ASSHALKLF
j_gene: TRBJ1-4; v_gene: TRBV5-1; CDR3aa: ASSLGSGAGEKLF
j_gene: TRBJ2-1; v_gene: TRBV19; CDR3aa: ASNNPSGRASDEQF
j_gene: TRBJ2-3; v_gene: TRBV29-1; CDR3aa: SAEAGTGQNTQY
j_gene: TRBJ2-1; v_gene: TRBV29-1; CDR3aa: SGGTSGGNEQF
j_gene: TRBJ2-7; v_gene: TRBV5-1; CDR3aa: ASSVDGRLYEQY
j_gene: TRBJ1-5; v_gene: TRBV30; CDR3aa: AWSEAFSNQPQH
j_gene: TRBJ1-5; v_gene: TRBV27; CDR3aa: ASRTGGSNQPQH
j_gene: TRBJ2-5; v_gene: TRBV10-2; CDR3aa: ASSEREATQY
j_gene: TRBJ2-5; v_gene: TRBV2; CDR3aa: ASDGRNRDRTQETQY
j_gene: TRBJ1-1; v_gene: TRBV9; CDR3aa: ASSPPVGTEAF
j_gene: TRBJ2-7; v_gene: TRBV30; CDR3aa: AWATGSYEQY
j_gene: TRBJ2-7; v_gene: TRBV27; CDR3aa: ASRKGQGATNYYEQY
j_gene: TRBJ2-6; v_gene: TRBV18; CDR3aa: ASSPRLRDLSSGANVLT
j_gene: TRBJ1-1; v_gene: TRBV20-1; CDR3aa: SAGDEAF
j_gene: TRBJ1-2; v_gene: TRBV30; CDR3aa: AWSFRLANYGYT
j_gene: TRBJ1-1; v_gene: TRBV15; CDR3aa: ATSRGHGGNTEAF
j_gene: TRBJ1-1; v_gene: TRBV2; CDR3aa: ASSEIGVETEAF
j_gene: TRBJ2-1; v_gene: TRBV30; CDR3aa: AWSVNYNEQF
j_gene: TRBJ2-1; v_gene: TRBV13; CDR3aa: ASSFMQFNEQF
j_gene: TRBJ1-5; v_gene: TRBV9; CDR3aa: ASSAGTGNQPQH
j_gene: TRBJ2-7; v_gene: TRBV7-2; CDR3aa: ASSLLVGRERPYEQY
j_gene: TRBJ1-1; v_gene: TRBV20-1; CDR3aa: SATGYTEAF
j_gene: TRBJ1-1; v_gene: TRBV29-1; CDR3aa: SVTGQGEAF
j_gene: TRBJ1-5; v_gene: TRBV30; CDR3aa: AWKTGDQPQH
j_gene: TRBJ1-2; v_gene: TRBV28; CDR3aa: ASSSIQGFPNYGYT